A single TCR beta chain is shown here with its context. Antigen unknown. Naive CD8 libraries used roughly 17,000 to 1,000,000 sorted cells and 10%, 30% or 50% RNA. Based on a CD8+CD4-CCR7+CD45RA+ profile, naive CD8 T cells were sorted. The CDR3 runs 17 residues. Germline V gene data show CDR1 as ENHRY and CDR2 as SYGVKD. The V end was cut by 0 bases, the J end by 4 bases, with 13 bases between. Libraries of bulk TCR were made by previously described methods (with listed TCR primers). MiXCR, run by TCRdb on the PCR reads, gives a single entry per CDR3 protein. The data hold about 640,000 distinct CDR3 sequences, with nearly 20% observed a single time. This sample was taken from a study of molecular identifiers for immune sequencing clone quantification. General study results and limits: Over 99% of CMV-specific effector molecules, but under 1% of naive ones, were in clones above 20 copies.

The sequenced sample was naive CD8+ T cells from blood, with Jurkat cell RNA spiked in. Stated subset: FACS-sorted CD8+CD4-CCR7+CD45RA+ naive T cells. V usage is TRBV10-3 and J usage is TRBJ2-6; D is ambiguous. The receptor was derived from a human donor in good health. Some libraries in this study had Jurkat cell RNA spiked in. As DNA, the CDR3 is TGTGCCATCAGTGAGTCGGGGTGGAGTTTGGGGGCCAACGTCCTGACTTTC. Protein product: CAISESGWSLGANVLTF.